This TCR beta chain was documented in a study of blood T cell repertoires in COVID-19. Study-wide background: Italy, Spain and the United States were the sources of the convalescent and acute COVID-19 samples. PBMCs, B-cell-depleted T cells, or T cells provided the cDNA or gDNA that made up the material.

The CDR3 is 14 amino acids. Study processing details: For nucleated cells, counts were estimated from reference gene primer amplification. Sequenced by immunoSEQ multiplex PCR; TCRdb stores in-frame clones only, minus some. V and J calls and clone size are as listed in that table; D and trimming were resolved from the DNA. This sample has 20,000 to 30,000 clones, with 90% to 95% found just once. The chain links TRBV21-1 to TRBJ1-6; the table's D call of TRBD1 was not tested on the DNA. TRBV21-1 is classified as a pseudogene. Input material: peripheral blood. The sequence was collected from a woman between 50 and 59 years old with active COVID-19. The chain's CDR3 is CASRRDRENSPLHF. CDR3 bases: TGTGCCAGCCGCCGGGACAGGGAGAATTCACCCCTCCACTTT.